The clone carrying this TCR beta chain was recorded many times. The antigen is not known. This sample is drawn from a study of T cells in Graves' hyperthyroidism and ophthalmopathy. General study findings and limits: Ophthalmopathy onset followed model prediction by a median approximately six months.

TCR beta CDR3 regions were amplified from RNA transcripts. The HTBI primer set served for first-round RT-PCR of the TCR CDR3. TCRdb re-analysed the multiplex PCR reads in MiXCR, keeping a single row per CDR3 protein. The data hold roughly 500,000 distinct CDR3 sequences, with 46% observed a single time. The CDR3 extends over 15 amino acids. Trimming removed 2 bases at V and 4 bases at J, with 14 bases between. What was sequenced was peripheral blood or thyroid tissue (not recorded which). This sequence originates from an adult woman with Graves' disease, either hyperthyroidism or ophthalmopathy (not recorded which). The J gene is TRBJ2-5, the V gene TRBV12-3 or TRBV12-4; perhaps TRBD2 as D (7 bases). The CDR3 DNA reads TGTGCCAGCAGTTTACTTCTGGCGGGGGCAGAGACCCAGTACTTC. Translating it yields CASSLLLAGAETQYF.